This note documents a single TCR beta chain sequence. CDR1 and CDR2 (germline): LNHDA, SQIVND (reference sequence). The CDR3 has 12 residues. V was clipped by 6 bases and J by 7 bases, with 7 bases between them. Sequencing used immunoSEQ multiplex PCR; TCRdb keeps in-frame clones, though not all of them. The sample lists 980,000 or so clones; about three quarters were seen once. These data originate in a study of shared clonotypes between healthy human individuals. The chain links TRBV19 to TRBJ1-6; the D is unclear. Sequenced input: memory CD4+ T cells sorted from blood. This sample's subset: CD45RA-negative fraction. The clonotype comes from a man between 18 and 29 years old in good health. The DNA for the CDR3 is TGTGCCAGTAGGTCCGACAATTCACCCCTCCACTTT. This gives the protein CASRSDNSPLHF.